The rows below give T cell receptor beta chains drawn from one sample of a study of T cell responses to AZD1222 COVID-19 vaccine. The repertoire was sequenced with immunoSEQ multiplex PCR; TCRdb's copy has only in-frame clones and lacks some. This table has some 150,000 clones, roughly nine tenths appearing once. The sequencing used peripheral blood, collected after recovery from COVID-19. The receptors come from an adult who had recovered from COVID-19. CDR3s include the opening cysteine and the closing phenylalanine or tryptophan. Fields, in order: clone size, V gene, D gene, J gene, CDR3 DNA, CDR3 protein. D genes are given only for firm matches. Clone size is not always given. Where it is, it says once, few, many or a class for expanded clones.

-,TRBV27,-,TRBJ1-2,TGTGCCAGCAGTCCTGGGGTAGGGGCCTATGGCTACACCTTC,CASSPGVGAYGYTF
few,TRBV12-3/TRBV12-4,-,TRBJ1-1,TGTGCCAGCAGTAGAGGGGCCACTGAAGCTTTCTTT,CASSRGATEAFF
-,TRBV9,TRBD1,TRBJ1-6,TGTGCCAGCAGCTCGCGATCCGACAGGGCCCCAGATAATTCACCCCTCCACTTT,CASSSRSDRAPDNSPLHF
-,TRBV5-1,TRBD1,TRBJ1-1,TGCGCCAGCAGCCTACAGGGGTTTGAAGCTTTCTTT,CASSLQGFEAFF
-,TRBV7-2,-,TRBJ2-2,TGTGCCAGCAGCTTAGAAGGGGGGCGGTTGATCAGGGAGCTGTTTTTT,CASSLEGGRLIRELFF
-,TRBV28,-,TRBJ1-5,TGTGCCAGCAGTCCAAGACACCCGACAAGAAAGGAGCCCCAGCATTTT,CASSPRHPTRKEPQHF
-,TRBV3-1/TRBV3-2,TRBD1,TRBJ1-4,TGTGCCAGCAGCCCCCCGGGACAGGGGTTTTTTAATGAAAAACTGTTTTTT,CASSPPGQGFFNEKLFF
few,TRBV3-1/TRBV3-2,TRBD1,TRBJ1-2,TGTGCCAGCAGCCGTGGACAGGGGGCAGAGGGGAACACCTTC,CASSRGQGAEGNTF
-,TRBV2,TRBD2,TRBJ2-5,TGTGCCAGCAGACTAGCGGGAGCTGAGACCCAGTACTTC,CASRLAGAETQYF
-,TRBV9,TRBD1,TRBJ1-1,TGTGCCAGCAGCTTCGGACAGGGTGAAGCTTTCTTT,CASSFGQGEAFF